The clone carrying this T cell receptor (beta chain) was recorded many times. Its specificity is not known. This specimen comes from a study of tumor and adjacent non-tumor tissue in lung cancer. General study results and limits: Patients with more diverse tumor TCRs had worse survival.

TCRbeta libraries were built with three rounds of nested PCR, modified from ARM-PCR. From the multiplex PCR reads, TCRdb called clonotypes with MiXCR, one entry per CDR3 protein. Found here are some 71,000 distinct CDR3 sequences, 72% of them singletons; the top ten hold about 9.5%. RNA was extracted from bulk tissue without any cell sorting. The germline gives CDR1 SGHKS, CDR2 YYEKEE (reference sequence). This CDR3 comprises 14 residues. The V gene end was trimmed by 2 bases and the J gene end by 4 bases; junction bases not matched to a gene: 6. The sequenced sample was lung tumor tissue. This rearrangement joins TRBV5-5 to TRBJ2-7, with TRBD2 identical over 7 bases. The source is a woman in her thirties or forties with non-small cell lung cancer. The chain's CDR3 is CASSFGGGMYEQYF. CDR3 nucleotides: TGTGCCAGCAGCTTTGGCGGGGGAATGTACGAGCAGTACTTC.